The entry below describes one T cell receptor beta chain. The sample originates from a study of T cells after yellow fever vaccination. Overall study context: Sorting on CD3, CD45RA, CCR7 and CD95 yielded EM, EMRA, CM and Tscm memory subsets. Regarding the study as a whole: Sorted memory cells at day 0 lacked detectable levels of almost all vaccine-responding clonotypes. FACS-sorted repertoires could contain abundant clonotypes contaminating from the bulk population. Post-booster reappearance was seen for most primary-vaccination clones (around 96% CD4, around 90% CD8).

TCRdb independently ran MiXCR on the 5' RACE reads; one entry per CDR3 protein. The sample includes under 50,000 distinct CDR3 sequences, 5% to 7% of them seen just once. Germline V lookup: CDR1 MNHEY, CDR2 SVGAGI. V dropped 0 bases and J dropped 3 bases, with 15 bases sitting between them. This CDR3 has 17 residues. This chain joins TRBV6-5 and TRBJ2-1; TRBD1 might be the D (5 bases). The TCR comes from a young man who received the YFV17D yellow fever vaccine. This specimen consisted of PBMCs, either bulk or a sorted T-cell subset (CD4+, CD8+, memory, or dextramer-sorted; not recorded which), obtained 45 days after the yellow fever booster vaccination. The CDR3 loop is CASSYSMLSDNYNEQFF. The CDR3 bases are TGTGCCAGCAGTTACTCGATGCTTTCGGACAACTACAATGAGCAGTTCTTC.